This TCR beta chain derives from a study of cytomegalovirus exposure and HLA in healthy donors. 13 Jbeta primers and 60 Vbeta primers were used for the PCR. Per the original data handling: Counted up in a later analysis, unique TCR beta chains came to approximately 77 million, with some 9.9 million shared. The repertoire was sequenced with immunoSEQ multiplex PCR; TCRdb's copy has only in-frame clones and lacks some. The V and J calls and clone size come from that table; D and trimming were worked out from the DNA. The table shows about 200,000 clones, with around 83% occurring only once. Study-level findings and limits: In vitro data verified a few CMV-associated chains as specific for CMV antigens. An analysis done earlier found most TCR beta V segments productive about 90% or about 30% of the time.

The CDR3 spans 14 residues. V lost 3 bases to trimming and J lost 8 bases; unmatched junction nucleotides: 8. Germline CDR1 and CDR2: MGHDK and SYGVNS. Concerning this clone itself: What it binds is not known.

Material: PBMCs. This TCR was sampled from a woman aged 45-65 years in good health and CMV-seropositive. The chain carries TRBV25-1 and TRBJ1-2; TRBD1 agrees at 8 bases. The CDR3: CASSDGSGGGGYTF. The CDR3 nucleotides read TGTGCCAGCAGTGATGGTTCAGGGGGCGGCGGCTACACCTTC.